This T cell receptor beta chain was identified during a study of control samples from healthy donors and cancer patients. The data were produced by immunoSEQ multiplex PCR, yet TCRdb's version contains in-frame clones alone and is incomplete. Its table records 150,000 to 200,000 clones. CDR3 length equals 14 residues. Trimming took 0 bases from V and 8 from J, leaving 8 bases between them. Germline lookup yields CDR1 SGHTA and CDR2 FQGTGA. V usage is TRBV7-3 and J usage is TRBJ1-6; D not certain. The receptor's source is a woman aged 25 to 39 in good health. The sequenced sample consisted of blood. CDR3 protein: CASSLTETHSPLHF. CDR3 DNA sequence: TGTGCCAGCAGCTTAACTGAAACCCATTCACCCCTCCACTTT.